These T cell receptor beta chains were read from a single sample in a study of blood T cell repertoires in COVID-19. Libraries were prepared by immunoSEQ multiplex PCR; TCRdb keeps only in-frame clonotypes and omits some of them. The sample comprises 100,000 to 150,000 clones, 80% to 90% of which are singletons, and more than 15% rests with the top ten. The material sequenced was peripheral blood. The receptors originated from a man aged 50 to 60 with active or convalescent COVID-19. CDR3s include the opening cysteine and the closing phenylalanine or tryptophan. A D gene is named only where the DNA matches it firmly. Not all rows give a size; the values are once, few, many and, for expanded clones, a class.

cdr3_aa cdr3_nt d_call j_call clone_size v_call
CASSKEGRRDLTDTQYF TGTGCCAGCAGCAAAGAGGGTAGGAGGGACCTCACAGATACGCAGTATTTT - TRBJ2-3 - TRBV21-1
CASSEQGVYEQYF TGTGCCAGCAGTGAACAGGGCGTCTACGAGCAGTACTTC - TRBJ2-7 - TRBV2
CASSPPSRYEQYF TGTGCCAGCTCACCACCGTCCAGGTACGAGCAGTACTTC - TRBJ2-7 - TRBV18
CASSPRQGQGPSEQYF TGTGCCAGCTCACCACGTCAGGGACAGGGTCCTTCCGAGCAGTACTTC TRBD1 TRBJ2-7 - TRBV18
CAISDNLPPYEQYF TGTGCCATCAGTGACAACCTACCGCCCTACGAGCAGTACTTC - TRBJ2-7 - TRBV10-3
CASSPGTGSIPDTQYF TGTGCCAGCAGCCCCGGGACAGGCTCCATCCCAGATACGCAGTATTTT TRBD1 TRBJ2-3 - TRBV27
CASSQESRAYNEQFF TGCGCCAGCAGCCAAGAGTCCAGGGCCTACAATGAGCAGTTCTTC - TRBJ2-1 - TRBV4-3
CASSLGRGNTGNTIYF TGTGCCAGCAGCTTAGGACGGGGGAATACTGGAAACACCATATATTTT - TRBJ1-3 - TRBV7-4
CAWSLKVGGTQYF TGTGCCTGGAGTCTAAAAGTCGGGGGGACCCAGTACTTC - TRBJ2-5 - TRBV30
CASSPSGVTGELFF TGTGCCAGCAGCCCTAGCGGGGTCACCGGGGAGCTGTTTTTT TRBD2 TRBJ2-2 few TRBV7-9
CASSFRQGANEQFF TGTGCCAGCAGCTTTAGACAGGGGGCGAATGAGCAGTTCTTC TRBD1 TRBJ2-1 - TRBV11-3
CASSSPGATNEKLFF TGTGCCAGCAGTTCACCAGGGGCAACTAATGAAAAACTGTTTTTT - TRBJ1-4 - TRBV28
CASSRDMSETQYF TGTGCCAGCAGCCGGGACATGTCGGAGACCCAGTACTTC - TRBJ2-5 few TRBV5-5
CASSSIVRGSGNTIYF TGTGCCAGCAGTTCTATCGTCAGGGGATCTGGAAACACCATATATTTT - TRBJ1-3 - TRBV2
CASSRRGNTIYF TGTGCCAGCAGCCGGCGGGGAAACACCATATATTTT - TRBJ1-3 - TRBV3-1/TRBV3-2
CASTGGTEGNQPQHF TGTGCCAGCACCGGAGGGACAGAGGGTAATCAGCCCCAGCATTTT - TRBJ1-5 - TRBV21-1
CASSLLTGGQNTEAFF TGTGCCAGCAGTTTACTTACAGGGGGCCAGAACACTGAAGCTTTCTTT TRBD1 TRBJ1-1 - TRBV28